The clone carrying this T cell receptor (beta chain) appeared a few times. What it recognizes is unknown. All of the donors were Caucasians in good health. The data derive from a study of identical twins. TCRdb fed the 5' RACE reads into MiXCR, producing one record per CDR3 protein. The data show around 650,000 distinct CDR3 sequences, about 7.6% seen once. The germline V gene has CDR1 ENHRY and CDR2 SYGVKD. The CDR3 is 18 amino acids. V trimming: 10 bases; J trimming: 6 bases; junction bases outside the gene matches: 25. The study's findings and limits: There was an excess of low generation probability in the out-of-frame alpha sequences that twins shared. Partial confounding of zero-insertion analyses by invariant MAIT and iNKT cells was possible. Insertion counts were lower in abundant cord blood beta clonotypes, a trend that memory repertoires did not show.

The data were also submitted as part of a second study, on yellow fever vaccine responses in identical twins.

The sample was PBMCs. This receptor was identified in a woman under 30 in good health. This chain joins TRBV10-3 and TRBJ2-3; 7 bases fit TRBD2. CDR3 nucleotide sequence: TGTGCCACACAAGGGGTGGCTCGCGGGGGATCGGGTGCGGATACGCAGTATTTT. Translated, it gives CATQGVARGGSGADTQYF.